Presented here are 8 T cell receptor beta chains from one specimen sequenced in a study of CD8 T cell repertoires and HIV-1 epitope variants. Libraries were prepared by immunoSEQ multiplex PCR; TCRdb keeps only in-frame clonotypes and omits some of them. The data show tens of thousands of clones, with roughly four fifths seen just once and 25% to 30% held by the top ten. The sequenced sample consisted of uncultured baseline CD8+ T cells from peripheral blood mononuclear cells (PBMCs). These receptors came from a male donor with HIV.

The J gene is TRBJ2-1, the V gene TRBV28; TRBD2 might be the D (6 bases). The CDR3 loop spans 14 amino acids. Germline-derived CDR1 and CDR2 are MDHEN and SYDVKM. Deletions cut 8 bases from V and 3 bases from J, with 14 bases between. This chain's CDR3 is CASLTGTLYNEQFF. The DNA for the CDR3 is TGTGCCAGCTTGACCGGGACTCTCTACAATGAGCAGTTCTTC.

This rearrangement joins TRBV9 to TRBJ1-5; a possible D gene is TRBD1 (6 bases). This CDR3 contains 14 residues. V lost 2 bases to trimming and J lost 4 bases, with 10 bases between them. CDR1 is SGDLS and CDR2 is YYNGEE in the germline V gene. The CDR3 region has the DNA TGTGCCAGCAGCGTTTCAGGGGATAATCAGCCCCAGCATTTT. This codes for CASSVSGDNQPQHF.

This rearrangement joins TRBV28 to TRBJ2-5; 14 nucleotides align to TRBD2. Germline lookup yields CDR1 MDHEN and CDR2 SYDVKM. The CDR3 loop spans 15 amino acids. The trim removed 6 bases at V and 4 bases at J, leaving 4 bases unmatched. In DNA, the CDR3 is TGTGCCAGCAGCTGGACTAGCGGGAGGTCAGAGACCCAGTACTTC. Encoded protein: CASSWTSGRSETQYF.

The rearrangement joins TRBV30 to TRBJ1-4; D perhaps matches TRBD1 (5 bases). With 7 bases removed from V and 8 bases from J, the gap between germline ends came to 14 bases. CDR1 is GTSNPN, CDR2 SVGIG, per germline (reference sequence). The CDR3 covers 12 residues. CDR3 residues: CASLMRGEKLFF. Written as DNA, the CDR3 is TGTGCCTCCTTGATGCGGGGGGAAAAACTGTTTTTT. The full variable domain, rest sourced from reference TRBV30 and TRBJ1-4, is SQTIHQWPATLVQPVGSPLSLECTVEGTSNPNLYWYRQAAGRGLQLLFYSVGIGQISSEVPQNLSASRPQDRQFILSSKKLLLSDSGFYLCASLMRGEKLFFGSGTQLSVL.

J is TRBJ2-1 and V is TRBV6-6; no definite D call. The CDR3 contains 15 residues. CDR1 and CDR2 (germline): MNHNY, SVGAGI (reference sequence). The ends were cut back, 2 bases at V and 6 bases at J, with 14 bases in the middle. In DNA, the CDR3 is TGTGCCAGCAGTTACGCTAGGTCCTCTCTCAATGAGCAGTTCTTC. Translating it yields CASSYARSSLNEQFF.

The count of this clone is one. This chain links TRBV7-2 with TRBJ2-2, with no clear D. The length of the CDR3 is 15 residues. V gave up 3 bases and J gave up 0 bases, with 8 bases separating them. Germline values: CDR1 SGHTA, CDR2 FQGNSA. DNA for the CDR3: TGTGCCAGCAGCTTCTATCAGACGAACACCGGGGAGCTGTTTTTT. It codes for CASSFYQTNTGELFF.

The J gene is TRBJ2-5, the V gene TRBV18; 11 bases agree with TRBD1. The CDR3 extends over 15 amino acids. Unmatched junction bases numbered 7, after V lost 5 bases and J lost 5 bases. Looked up from germline, CDR1 is KGHSH and CDR2 is LQKENI. The CDR3 is CASSGGQGARETQYF. For the CDR3, the DNA is TGTGCCAGCTCAGGTGGACAGGGGGCCAGGGAGACCCAGTACTTC.

V gene TRBV5-1 combines with J gene TRBJ2-7, with a weak D call TRBD1 (5 bases). Per the germline V gene, CDR1 is SGHRS and CDR2 is YFSETQ. This CDR3 has 14 amino acids. Trimming pared 4 bases from V and 4 bases from J, leaving 15 bases between. CDR3 nucleotide sequence: TGCGCCAGCAGCCCGACAGAGGTTAGGTACGAGCAGTACTTC. Its protein product is CASSPTEVRYEQYF.